The clone carrying this T cell receptor (beta chain) was observed a handful of times. Its antigen remains unknown. The data were taken from a study of blood T cells in healthy people across ages. Notes on the study in general: Older age went with lower TCR beta diversity per million T cells, in a roughly linear way.

Primers used in a second PCR of about 6 to 11 cycles were a sample-barcoded 5' primer and a J-beta primer mix. TCRdb used MiXCR to reprocess the 5' RACE reads, holding one entry per CDR3 protein. The table has about 1.7 million distinct CDR3 sequences, roughly 28% seen once; the top ten hold about 7.7%. J lost 4 bases, V lost 8 bases, and 1 base had no gene match. The CDR3 length is 12 residues. Germline lookup yields CDR1 SNHLY and CDR2 FYNNEI. This clonotype was sampled from a woman aged 25 to 39 in good health. Specimen: blood. This chain links TRBV2 with TRBJ2-1; TRBD1 matches at 8 bases. The CDR3 nucleotides read TGTGCCAGCGGGACAGGATACAATGAGCAGTTCTTC. As protein: CASGTGYNEQFF.